Following are 25 T cell receptor beta chains from one sample sequenced in a study of shared clonotypes between healthy human individuals. Libraries were prepared by immunoSEQ multiplex PCR; TCRdb keeps only in-frame clonotypes and omits some of them. The sample yields nearly 1,000,000 clones, 76% seen once. Sequencing was performed on memory CD4+ T cells sorted from blood. The sample's subset: CD45RA-negative fraction. These receptors were obtained from a man aged 18 to 30 in good health.

This clone was seen just once. This chain uses TRBV6-5 with TRBJ2-3; a weak D match, TRBD2 (6 bases). V was trimmed by 3 bases and J by 0 bases, leaving 10 bases between them. Germline loops: CDR1 MNHEY, CDR2 SVGAGI. This CDR3 has 15 residues. In nucleotides, the CDR3 is TGTGCCAGCAGTTATGGACGGGGGAGCACAGATACGCAGTATTTT. This gives the protein CASSYGRGSTDTQYF.

The sample holds one count of this clone. The chain employs TRBV6-5 and TRBJ2-2; D uncertain. V was trimmed by 2 bases and J by 0 bases, leaving 10 bases between them. The CDR3 runs to 16 residues. Germline CDR1 and CDR2: MNHEY and SVGAGI. CDR3 sequence (DNA): TGTGCCAGCAGTTACCGGGCCAGATCGAACACCGGGGAGCTGTTTTTT. Translating gives CASSYRARSNTGELFF.

V is TRBV7-8 and J is TRBJ1-6; TRBD1 matches 7 bases. The length of the CDR3 is 15 residues. From germline, CDR1 is SGHVS and CDR2 FQNEAQ. The V and J ends lost 6 bases and 7 bases, in that order; junction bases with no gene match: 9. The CDR3 sequence: CASRWGDRVNSPLHF. The CDR3 DNA is TGTGCCAGCAGGTGGGGAGACAGGGTAAATTCACCCCTCCACTTT.

J is TRBJ1-2 and V is TRBV18; 8 positions match TRBD1. Germline trimming cut 0 bases from V and 6 bases from J; bases unmatched to any gene: 12. Germline V gene data show CDR1 as KGHSH and CDR2 as LQKENI. This CDR3 comprises 17 residues. Here the CDR3 DNA reads TGTGCCAGCTCACCACCCGCTTTCTCAGGGGGCGCCCATGGCTACACCTTC. Its protein is CASSPPAFSGGAHGYTF.

J is TRBJ2-3 and V is TRBV7-3; TRBD2 is a possible D gene (7 bases). Germline V gene data show CDR1 as SGHTA and CDR2 as FQGTGA. The V end lost 5 bases, the J end lost 4 bases, and 13 bases lay between the germline ends. This CDR3 has 14 amino acids. This chain's CDR3 is CASSPGGASDTQYF. The CDR3 DNA reads TGTGCCAGCAGCCCTGGGGGGGCCTCAGATACGCAGTATTTT.

The chain couples TRBV9 to TRBJ2-3; possible D gene TRBD2, 5 bases. Per germline, CDR1 SGDLS and CDR2 YYNGEE. V lost 4 bases and J 4 bases, leaving 7 bases between the germline ends. The CDR3 has 12 amino acids. The chain's CDR3 is CASSYSADTQYF. In DNA form, the CDR3 reads TGTGCCAGCAGCTATAGCGCAGATACGCAGTATTTT. The full variable domain, rest sourced from reference TRBV9 and TRBJ2-3, is DSGVTQTPKHLITATGQRVTLRCSPRSGDLSVYWYQQSLDQGLQFLIQYYNGEERAKGNILERFSAQQFPDLHSELNLSSLELGDSALYFCASSYSADTQYFGPGTRLTVL.

V and J are TRBV10-3 and TRBJ1-4; TRBD1 is a possible D gene (6 bases). V gave up 3 bases and J gave up 8 bases, with 10 bases separating them. The CDR3 sequence is 13 residues long. CDR1 is ENHRY and CDR2 is SYGVKD in the germline V gene. Here the CDR3 reads CAISEGTREKLFF. CDR3 DNA sequence: TGTGCCATCAGTGAAGGGACACGGGAAAAACTGTTTTTT.

The chain links TRBV27 to TRBJ2-7, with D perhaps matching TRBD1 (6 bases). Germline V gene data show CDR1 as MNHEY and CDR2 as SMNVEV (reference sequence). This CDR3 has 13 residues. V was cut by 5 bases and J by 9 bases, with 17 bases left in between. CDR3 residues: CASSPRPDRLQYF. The CDR3 nucleotides read TGTGCCAGCAGTCCACGACCCGACAGGTTGCAGTACTTC.

This clone was counted a single time. Distinct nucleotide sequences in the sample also encode this CDR3. CDR3 residues: CAISEGRENTGELFF. The CDR3 DNA is TGTGCCATCAGTGAAGGGCGGGAAAACACCGGGGAGCTGTTTTTT. The chain has TRBV10-3 and TRBJ2-2; the D gene is possibly TRBD2 (6 bases). This CDR3 region has 15 residues. With 3 bases removed from V and 2 bases from J, the gap between germline ends came to 10 bases. Germline CDR1 is ENHRY and CDR2 is SYGVKD.

The chain carries TRBV6-4 and TRBJ1-2; 11 bases are a match to TRBD1. The CDR3 contains 13 residues. Germline V gives CDR1 MRHNA, CDR2 SNTAGT. With 6 bases clipped from V and 8 bases from J, the junction kept 5 bases outside the gene matches. CDR3 sequence: CASRGTGGQGYTF. CDR3 coding DNA: TGTGCCAGCAGAGGGACAGGGGGACAAGGCTACACCTTC.

The gene calls are TRBV7-8 and TRBJ1-1; 9 bases are shared with TRBD1. The CDR3 sequence is 16 residues long. In germline, CDR1 is SGHVS, CDR2 FQNEAQ. J lost 1 base, V lost 4 bases, and 7 bases had no gene match. CDR3 coding DNA: TGTGCCAGCAGCTCGAGAGGACAGGGGTCGAACACTGAAGCTTTCTTT. It translates to CASSSRGQGSNTEAFF.

This clone was seen a few times. J is TRBJ1-6 and V is TRBV6-5; no firm D call. The CDR3 consists of 12 residues. V was shortened by 5 bases and J by 12 bases, with 11 bases between the two germline ends. Per the germline V gene, CDR1 is MNHEY and CDR2 is SVGAGI. The CDR3 DNA reads as TGTGCCAGCAGTGACTTGAAGCTACCCCTCCACTTT. The encoded protein is CASSDLKLPLHF.

Concerning this clone: Only one base separates this from a far larger clonotype, so it likely reflects a read error. The sample holds other DNA sequences that translate to the same CDR3. The V gene is TRBV11-2, the J gene TRBJ2-3; D ambiguous. The CDR3 sequence is 12 residues long. Germline lookup yields CDR1 SGHAT and CDR2 FQNNGV. V shed 1 base and J shed 3 bases, with 2 bases lying between them. CDR3 region: CASSLGTDTQYF. CDR3 bases: TGTGCCAGCAGCTTAGGGACAGATACGCAGTATTTT.

The chain has TRBV5-1 and TRBJ1-4, with D unresolved. The germline V and J ends were trimmed by 0 bases and 5 bases, with 11 bases remaining between them. Germline V lookup: CDR1 SGHRS, CDR2 YFSETQ. This CDR3 contains 15 residues. The CDR3: CASSLAEKSNEKLFF. The CDR3 nucleotides read TGCGCCAGCAGCTTGGCCGAAAAGTCAAATGAAAAACTGTTTTTT.

The V gene is TRBV10-3, the J gene TRBJ2-3; 10 bases are a match to TRBD2. CDR3 size: 15 residues. The germline CDR1 and CDR2 sequences are ENHRY and SYGVKD. V lost 4 bases, J lost 4 bases, and 5 bases stayed unmatched. The CDR3 DNA follows: TGTGCCATCAGTGCAGCGGGGGGGCCGGCAGATACGCAGTATTTT. Protein product: CAISAAGGPADTQYF.

As to this clone: This could be a read error, since a much larger clone is one nucleotide away. Other nucleotide sequences from this sample produce the same CDR3. The chain links TRBV5-1 to TRBJ2-5, with TRBD2 matching over 11 bases. CDR1 is SGHRS, CDR2 YFSETQ, per germline. This CDR3 has 14 amino acids. Unmatched junction bases numbered 4, after V lost 4 bases and J lost 5 bases. Here the CDR3 DNA reads TGCGCCAGCAGCAATAGCGGGGGGGCGGAGACCCAGTACTTC. Translated, it gives CASSNSGGAETQYF.

The rearrangement uses TRBV7-9 and TRBJ2-5, with no clear D. From germline, CDR1 is SEHNR and CDR2 FQNEAQ (reference sequence). Trimming removed 1 base at V and 1 base at J, with 10 bases between. This CDR3 comprises 15 residues. The CDR3 is CASSLGTALQETQYF. CDR3 in DNA: TGTGCCAGCAGCTTAGGTACAGCCCTCCAAGAGACCCAGTACTTC.

This clone appeared once. V usage is TRBV27 and J usage is TRBJ1-1; D is undetermined. The CDR3 is made up of 13 amino acids. Germline values: CDR1 MNHEY, CDR2 SMNVEV (reference sequence). V was shortened by 6 bases and J by 2 bases, with 10 bases between the two germline ends. CDR3 sequence (DNA): TGTGCCAGCAGGGGCATTGGTAACACTGAAGCTTTCTTT. Amino acid sequence: CASRGIGNTEAFF.

The chain uses TRBV9 and TRBJ1-2; 9 nucleotides match TRBD1. Trimming removed 3 bases from V and 5 bases from J; junction bases left unmatched: 8. Per germline, CDR1 SGDLS and CDR2 YYNGEE. CDR3 size: 15 residues. The CDR3 DNA sequence: TGTGCCAGCAGCGCCGAGACAGGGGGGTCTTATGGCTACACCTTC. Translating it yields CASSAETGGSYGYTF.

This clone has just a few counts. V usage is TRBV19 and J usage is TRBJ2-5; 7 bases line up with TRBD2. Trimming at V came to 6 bases and at J to 1 base, leaving 11 bases not matched to a gene. CDR3 size: 16 residues. Germline V gene data show CDR1 as LNHDA and CDR2 as SQIVND (reference sequence). CDR3 sequence: CASSKTPGTTQETQYF. The DNA of the CDR3 is TGTGCCAGTAGCAAGACCCCCGGGACTACCCAAGAGACCCAGTACTTC.

V usage is TRBV6-5 and J usage is TRBJ1-1, with D hard to call. Trimming took 4 bases from V and 4 from J, leaving 13 bases between them. Germline V gives CDR1 MNHEY, CDR2 SVGAGI. This CDR3 region has 14 residues. CDR3 sequence (DNA): TGTGCCAGCAGTTCTGGTGGGGAGGCCACTGAAGCTTTCTTT. Protein sequence: CASSSGGEATEAFF.

J is TRBJ2-3 and V is TRBV9, with D maybe TRBD2 (6 bases). Deletions cut 0 bases from V and 4 bases from J, with 15 bases between. From germline, CDR1 is SGDLS and CDR2 YYNGEE. The CDR3 sequence is 16 residues long. The DNA for the CDR3 is TGTGCCAGCAGCGTAGAAGTTCCGGGACTCGCAGATACGCAGTATTTT. Translating gives CASSVEVPGLADTQYF.

This rearrangement joins TRBV28 to TRBJ2-4; no definite D call. CDR1 and CDR2 from the germline V gene are MDHEN and SYDVKM. This CDR3 is 16 amino acids long. Trimming pared 1 base from V and 1 base from J, leaving 11 bases between. CDR3 nucleotides: TGTGCCAGCAGTTTATACTCGGACGTGGCCAAAAACATTCAGTACTTC. It encodes CASSLYSDVAKNIQYF. The entire variable domain, with the rest obtained from reference TRBV28 and TRBJ2-4, is as follows: DVKVTQSSRYLVKRTGEKVFLECVQDMDHENMFWYRQDPGLGLRLIYFSYDVKMKEKGDIPEGYSVSREKKERFSLILESASTNQTSMYLCASSLYSDVAKNIQYFGAGTRLSVL.

Only a few counts were recorded for this clone. Other DNA sequences in the sample encode the same CDR3. The chain uses TRBV30 and TRBJ2-3; D not resolved. This CDR3 is 13 amino acids long. Trimming left V 3 bases short and J 1 base short, with 8 bases between. CDR1 and CDR2 from the germline V gene are GTSNPN and SVGIG (reference sequence). In DNA form, the CDR3 reads TGTGCCTGGAGCAGGCCCGGCACAGATACGCAGTATTTT. Translating gives CAWSRPGTDTQYF. Full variable domain (outside the CDR3, taken from reference TRBV30 and TRBJ2-3): SQTIHQWPATLVQPVGSPLSLECTVEGTSNPNLYWYRQAAGRGLQLLFYSVGIGQISSEVPQNLSASRPQDRQFILSSKKLLLSDSGFYLCAWSRPGTDTQYFGPGTRLTVL.

The chain recombines TRBV7-9 with TRBJ2-5; no clear D. V gave up 5 bases and J gave up 5 bases, with 9 bases separating them. This CDR3 spans 12 amino acids. Looked up from germline, CDR1 is SEHNR and CDR2 is FQNEAQ (reference sequence). DNA for the CDR3: TGTGCCAGCAGCATCCGTACGGAGACCCAGTACTTC. Translation gives CASSIRTETQYF.